This T cell receptor (beta chain) was sequenced for a study of T cells in women clearing cervical HPV infection (dated by TCRdb to 2016 to 2019). Background on the whole study: The cases were under 30 women with histologically confirmed HPV16-related CIN3 or worse, and 2 of these cases were invasive cancers. Controls were more than 20 women whose single incident HPV16 infection cleared within 12 months without precancer or cancer developing. Blood from cases was collected at the visit at which the lesion was first identified, whereas blood from controls was collected once infection was no longer detected. Among cases, blood sampling came a median of nearly 150 days after lesion detection, with an interquartile range of about 85 to 220 days. Because only a few women had HLA typing data, the possibility that HLA type acted as a confounder could not be ruled out. An exploratory proof-of-principle case-control study, nested within the Guanacaste HPV Natural History Study in Costa Rica, was conducted to compare TCR repertoires across cervical HPV16 outcomes. Cases and controls were matched on year of sample collection and on age within five years. Cases had a median age of around 34 years compared with just over 37 for controls, and baseline characteristics showed no significant differences between the groups. In the parent cohort, 10,000 to 11,000 women aged 18 or older were enrolled in Guanacaste, Costa Rica, during about 1993 to 1994 and then followed for less than 8 years. Five blinded duplicates per group were added as quality controls, so that 60 or so samples were obtained: some 50 participants and 10 replicates. Beyond this particular receptor, the publication reports: TRBV6-7 relative abundance was lower in cases than in controls (about 0.099% versus 0.16%; Bonferroni P = 0.0008). Whether associations preceded infection or resulted from infection could not be shown with the cross-sectional design, and effector/memory subsets and HPV-specific T cells were not isolated. T-cell numbers per sample were unknown, so richness differences could reflect varying T-cell content rather than repertoire biology. Cases were distinguished from controls with an estimated AUC of 0.65 to 0.85 by random forest classifiers combining richness and V gene abundances. Significantly higher TCR repertoire richness was observed in CIN3+ cases than in controls across sequencing depths, whereas no difference in evenness was found.

Every participant had a single incident cervical HPV16 infection, and women with prevalent HPV16 infections were excluded. Cervical HPV DNA was detected with MY09/MY11 PCR, and genotyping was done by dot-blot hybridization. Roughly 14 mL of heparinized blood was centrifuged, after which the buffy coat was aliquoted, frozen at -30 degrees C, and then stored at -80 degrees C. Genomic DNA was extracted from buffy coat specimens using QIAGEN kits. From the germline V gene, CDR1 is KGHSH and CDR2 is LQKENI. The CDR3 goes from the cysteine to the phenylalanine over 18 residues. Shown are 45 bases from within the CDR3, in frame from base 1. Using the immunoSEQ assay, multiplex PCR amplified TCR beta CDR3 regions from an average of approximately 1.1 ug of genomic DNA per sample. The assay corrected primer bias using a complete synthetic TCR repertoire to establish an amplification baseline. The amplicons were sequenced using the Illumina platform. Under the source paper's analysis protocol: Error correction of the sequences involved clustering with frequency ratios plus a modified nearest-neighbor algorithm, after which the sequences were analyzed in the immunoSEQ Analyzer using IMGT gene definitions. At each rarefaction depth, TCR richness and evenness were averaged across 20 rarefaction repeats, and samples with fewer sequences than that depth were excluded. V, D and J gene relative abundances were compared between groups with Wilcoxon rank sum tests, applying FDR correction. Blinded duplicates gave an intraclass correlation of approximately 96% for TCR richness and an average of 76.4% across around 70 gene segments. TCRdb limited this immuneACCESS table to in-frame rearrangements with V and J called. A share of clones is missing; checked studies link under half to unresolved V genes, and the rest is unexplained. V and J calls and clone size follow that table, whereas D and trimming were derived from the DNA. This specimen's table enumerates tens of thousands of clones. The leading ten clones occupy 0.95% to 1.5% of the sample.

About this clone: Its specific antigen is unknown. The read halts 3 residues ahead of the CDR3 end, with the missing end drawn from the germline J gene.

This TCR was sampled from a woman aged 18 to 69 with a cervical HPV16 infection that either progressed to CIN3+ or cleared (not recorded which). The sequencing sample was made of blood buffy coat. The chain links TRBV18 with TRBJ2-4; a tentative D call is TRBD1 (6 bases match). The CDR3 protein is CASSPPPGTRASNYGQYF. The CDR3 bases that were read are TGTGCCAGCTCACCACCTCCTGGGACAAGGGCATCTAACTATGGT.